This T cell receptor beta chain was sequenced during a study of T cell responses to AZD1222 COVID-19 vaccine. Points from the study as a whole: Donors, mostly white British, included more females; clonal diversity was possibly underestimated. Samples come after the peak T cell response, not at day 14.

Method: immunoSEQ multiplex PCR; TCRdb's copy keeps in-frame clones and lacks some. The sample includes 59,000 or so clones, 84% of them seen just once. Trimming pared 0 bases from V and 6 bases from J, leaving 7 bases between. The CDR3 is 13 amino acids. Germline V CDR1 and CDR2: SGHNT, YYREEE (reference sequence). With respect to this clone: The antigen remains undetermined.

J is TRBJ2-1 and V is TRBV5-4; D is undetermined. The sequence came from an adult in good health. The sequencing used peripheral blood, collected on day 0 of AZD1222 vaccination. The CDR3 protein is CASSLAGLNEQFF. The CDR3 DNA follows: TGTGCCAGCAGCTTGGCTGGGCTCAATGAGCAGTTCTTC.